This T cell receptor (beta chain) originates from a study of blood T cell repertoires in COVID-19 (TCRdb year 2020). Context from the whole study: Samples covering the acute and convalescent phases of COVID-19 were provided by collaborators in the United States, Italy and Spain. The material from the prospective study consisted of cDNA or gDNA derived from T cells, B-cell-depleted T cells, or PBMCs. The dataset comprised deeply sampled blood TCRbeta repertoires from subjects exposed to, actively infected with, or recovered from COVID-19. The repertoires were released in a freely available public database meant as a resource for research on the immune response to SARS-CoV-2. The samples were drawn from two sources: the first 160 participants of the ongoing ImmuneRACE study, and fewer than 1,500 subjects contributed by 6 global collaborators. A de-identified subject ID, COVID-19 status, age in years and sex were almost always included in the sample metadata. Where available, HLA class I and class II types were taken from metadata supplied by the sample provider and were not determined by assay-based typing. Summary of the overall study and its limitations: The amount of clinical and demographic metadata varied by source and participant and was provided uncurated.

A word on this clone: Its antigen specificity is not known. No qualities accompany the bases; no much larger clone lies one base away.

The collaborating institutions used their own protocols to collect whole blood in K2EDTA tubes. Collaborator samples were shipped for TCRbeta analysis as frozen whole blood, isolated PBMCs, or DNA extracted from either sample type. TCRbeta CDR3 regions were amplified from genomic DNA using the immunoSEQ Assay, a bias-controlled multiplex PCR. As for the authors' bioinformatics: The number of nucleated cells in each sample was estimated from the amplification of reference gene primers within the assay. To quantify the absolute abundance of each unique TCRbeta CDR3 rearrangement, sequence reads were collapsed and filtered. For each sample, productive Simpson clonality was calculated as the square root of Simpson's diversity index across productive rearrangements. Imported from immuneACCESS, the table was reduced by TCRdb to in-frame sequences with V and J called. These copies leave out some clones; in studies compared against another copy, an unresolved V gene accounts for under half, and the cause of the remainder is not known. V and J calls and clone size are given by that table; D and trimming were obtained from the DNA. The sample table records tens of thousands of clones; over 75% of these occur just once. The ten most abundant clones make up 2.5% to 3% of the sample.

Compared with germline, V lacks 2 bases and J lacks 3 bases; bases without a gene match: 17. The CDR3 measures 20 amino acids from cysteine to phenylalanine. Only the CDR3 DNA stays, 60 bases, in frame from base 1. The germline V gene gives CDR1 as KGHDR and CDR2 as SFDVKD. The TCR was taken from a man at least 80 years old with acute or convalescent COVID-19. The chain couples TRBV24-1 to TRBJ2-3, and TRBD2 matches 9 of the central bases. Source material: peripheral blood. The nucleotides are TGTGCCACCAGTGATTATTGGGCCGAAGCGGGAGGCCGTGGGACAGATACGCAGTATTTT. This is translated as CATSDYWAEAGGRGTDTQYF.